What follows is one T cell receptor (beta chain) and its context. Its specificity is not known. TCRdb's copy holds only in-frame clones and misses some; the assay was immunoSEQ multiplex PCR. The sample has some 680,000 clones, around 73% seen once; the top ten hold roughly 1.9%. The V and J ends lost 2 bases and 4 bases respectively, with 9 bases between them. CDR1 is GTSNPN and CDR2 is SVGIG in the germline V gene (reference sequence). The CDR3 is 13 residues long. The data originate from a study of shared clonotypes between healthy human individuals. Study-level results: Several donors held about 5.1% of naive CD4 clonotypes in common.

V usage is TRBV30 and J usage is TRBJ1-5; perhaps TRBD1 as D (6 bases). The clonotype comes from a woman in her thirties in good health. The sequenced sample consisted of memory CD4+ T cells sorted from blood. The subset here: CD45RA-negative fraction. The CDR3 nucleotides read TGTGCCTGGAGTTCAACAGGGAATCAGCCCCAGCATTTT. It codes for CAWSSTGNQPQHF.